This T cell receptor (beta chain) was retrieved from a study of control samples from healthy donors and cancer patients. Trimming took off 8 bases at V and 3 bases at J, with 8 bases between the two ends. This CDR3 spans 11 amino acids. Germline V gene sequence: CDR1 WNHNN, CDR2 SYGVQD (reference sequence). Sequencing was performed with immunoSEQ multiplex PCR; in TCRdb, only in-frame clones are kept and a portion is missing. The data contain 130,000 to 150,000 clones, 80% to 95% of them seen just once; the ten biggest clones take up approximately 2.9%. The origin of this receptor is a man aged 30 to 45 in good health. The chain couples TRBV10-1 to TRBJ2-7, with TRBD2 as a possible D gene (5 bases). Sequencing input: blood. CDR3 DNA: TGCGCCAGCTCAAGCGGCTACGAGCAGTACTTC. Protein product: CASSSGYEQYF.